One T cell receptor beta chain is described in this entry. Original data processing: Amplified reference gene primers provided the basis for estimating nucleated cell counts. Libraries were prepared by immunoSEQ multiplex PCR; TCRdb keeps only in-frame clonotypes and omits some of them. That table gives V, J and clone size, and the DNA gave D and trimming. Seen here are some 140,000 clones, approximately 87% observed once, and the top ten hold about 2.5%. The V end was cut by 8 bases, the J end by 7 bases, with 12 bases between. Germline values: CDR1 MNHNY, CDR2 SVGAGI (reference sequence). This CDR3 is built from 13 residues. The data were obtained in a study of blood T cell repertoires in COVID-19. Study-level background: Spain, Italy and the United States supplied samples that represented acute and convalescent COVID-19. Nucleic acid was either cDNA or gDNA, and it came from T cells, B-cell-depleted T cells, or PBMCs.

Sequencing used peripheral blood. The V call is TRBV6-6, the J call TRBJ1-6, with no clear D. This TCR was recovered from a man aged 50 or older with active COVID-19. The CDR3 region is CASVGVRNSPLHF. CDR3 in DNA: TGTGCCAGCGTCGGGGTCCGGAATTCACCCCTCCACTTT.